Detailed here is one TCR beta chain. V was clipped by 2 bases and J by 6 bases, with 11 bases between them. This CDR3 comprises 14 residues. Per germline, CDR1 MNHEY and CDR2 SVGEGT. The sample is drawn from a study of T-cell reconstitution after alpha-beta-depleted transplantation in children. Construction of the TCRbeta library involved unique molecular identifiers. TCRdb re-called the PCR reads through MiXCR, storing one row per CDR3 protein. Among around 600,000 distinct CDR3 sequences listed, about 10% were seen once. This rearrangement joins TRBV6-2 or TRBV6-3 to TRBJ2-1; the D gene is possibly TRBD1 (5 bases). The TCR was taken from a human donor who donated a stem cell graft to a child with acute myeloid leukemia. The sequencing used PBMCs from the stem cell graft donor, collected from the stem cell graft. The chain's CDR3 is CASSYAGPRNEQFF. The CDR3, as DNA: TGTGCCAGCAGTTACGCAGGGCCCCGCAATGAGCAGTTCTTC.